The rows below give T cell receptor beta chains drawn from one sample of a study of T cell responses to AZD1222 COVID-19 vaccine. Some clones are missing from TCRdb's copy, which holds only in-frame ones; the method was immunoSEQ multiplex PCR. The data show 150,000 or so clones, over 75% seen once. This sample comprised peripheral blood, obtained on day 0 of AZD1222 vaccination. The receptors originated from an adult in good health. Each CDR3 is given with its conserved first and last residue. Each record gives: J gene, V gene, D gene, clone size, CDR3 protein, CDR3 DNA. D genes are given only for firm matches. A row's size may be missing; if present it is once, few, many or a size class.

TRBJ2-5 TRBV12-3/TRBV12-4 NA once CASSLILRETQYF TGTGCCAGCAGTTTAATTCTGCGTGAGACCCAGTACTTC
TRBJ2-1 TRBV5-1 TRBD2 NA CASSLAAGGPWNEQFF TGCGCCAGCAGCTTGGCCGCGGGGGGGCCTTGGAATGAGCAGTTCTTC
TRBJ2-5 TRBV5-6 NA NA CASSLASGQPPGRHF TGTGCCAGCAGCTTGGCATCCGGACAGCCCCCAGGGCGTCACTTC
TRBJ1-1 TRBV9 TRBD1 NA CASVKGQGNTEAFF TGTGCCAGCGTGAAAGGACAGGGAAACACTGAAGCTTTCTTT
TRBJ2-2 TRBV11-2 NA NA CASEITGELFF TGTGCCAGCGAGATCACCGGGGAGCTGTTTTTT
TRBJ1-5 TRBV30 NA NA CAWSSLSSNQPQHF TGTGCCTGGTCCAGCCTGTCTAGCAATCAGCCCCAGCATTTT
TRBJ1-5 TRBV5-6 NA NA CASSAYGERSNQPQHF TGTGCCAGCAGCGCGTACGGCGAACGGAGCAATCAGCCCCAGCATTTT
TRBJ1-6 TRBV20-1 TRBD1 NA CSASRGQGHSPLHF TGCAGTGCTAGTAGGGGACAGGGACATTCACCCCTCCACTTT
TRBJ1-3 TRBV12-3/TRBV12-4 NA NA CASKSGAGNTIYF TGTGCCAGCAAATCAGGGGCTGGAAACACCATATATTTT
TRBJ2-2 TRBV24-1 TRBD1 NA CATSDPQQGDWGELFF TGTGCCACCAGTGATCCCCAACAGGGGGACTGGGGGGAGCTGTTTTTT
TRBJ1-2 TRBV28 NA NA CAVSGINYGYTF TGTGCCGTGTCGGGAATTAACTATGGCTACACCTTC
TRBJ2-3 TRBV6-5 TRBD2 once CASSSPAGGQDTQYF TGTGCCAGCAGTTCCCCAGCGGGGGGACAAGATACGCAGTATTTT
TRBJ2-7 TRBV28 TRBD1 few CASSLTGVSEQYF TGTGCCAGCAGTTTAACAGGGGTAAGCGAGCAGTACTTC
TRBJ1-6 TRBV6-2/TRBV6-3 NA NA CASSYGGADNSPLHF TGTGCCAGCAGTTACGGCGGGGCGGATAATTCACCCCTCCACTTT
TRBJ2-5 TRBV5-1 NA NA CASSSSQETQYF TGCGCCAGCAGCTCCTCCCAAGAGACCCAGTACTTC
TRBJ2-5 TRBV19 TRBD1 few CASSIDVHRAGGPSWETQYF TGTGCCAGTAGTATAGATGTACACCGGGCAGGGGGCCCTTCCTGGGAGACCCAGTACTTC
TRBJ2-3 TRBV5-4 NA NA CASSQPSPGVSTDTQYF TGTGCCAGCAGCCAACCCTCCCCGGGGGTTAGCACAGATACGCAGTATTTT
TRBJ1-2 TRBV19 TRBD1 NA CASSPFGGQSYGYTF TGTGCCAGTAGTCCTTTTGGGGGACAGTCCTATGGCTACACCTTC
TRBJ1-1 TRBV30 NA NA CAWSGLSPGTEAFF TGTGCCTGGAGTGGGCTTTCACCTGGCACTGAAGCTTTCTTT
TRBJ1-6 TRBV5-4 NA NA CASSLDRMNNSPLHF TGTGCCAGCAGCCTTGACAGGATGAATAATTCACCCCTCCACTTT
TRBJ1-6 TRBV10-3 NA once CAISLQSYNSPLHF TGTGCCATCAGCCTACAGTCCTATAATTCACCCCTCCACTTT
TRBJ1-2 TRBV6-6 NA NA CASSISLRTDYGYTF TGTGCCAGCAGTATATCGCTGAGGACGGACTATGGCTACACCTTC
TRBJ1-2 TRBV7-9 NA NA CASSSYYGNYGYTF TGTGCCAGCAGCTCCTACTATGGCAACTATGGCTACACCTTC
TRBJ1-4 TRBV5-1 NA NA CASSAGGPNEKLFF TGCGCCAGCAGCGCGGGGGGCCCTAATGAAAAACTGTTTTTT
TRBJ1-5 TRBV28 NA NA CASSPSSEWQPQHF TGTGCCAGCAGTCCTTCGAGTGAATGGCAGCCCCAGCATTTT
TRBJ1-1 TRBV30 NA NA CAWSGVNTEAFF TGTGCCTGGAGTGGGGTGAACACTGAAGCTTTCTTT
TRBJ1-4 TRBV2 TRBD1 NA CASSDPGQGEEKLFF TGTGCCAGCAGCGACCCCGGACAGGGGGAAGAAAAACTGTTTTTT
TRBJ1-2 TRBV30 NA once CAWTLRGRVDGYTF TGTGCCTGGACGCTGCGGGGCCGTGTAGATGGCTACACCTTC
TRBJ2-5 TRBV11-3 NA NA CASSLDPETQYF TGTGCCAGCAGCTTAGATCCCGAGACCCAGTACTTC
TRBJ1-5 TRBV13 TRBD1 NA CASSFGTAIAPQHF TGTGCCAGCAGTTTCGGGACAGCTATTGCGCCCCAGCATTTT
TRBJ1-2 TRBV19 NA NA CASSSQGSGTYGYTF TGTGCCAGTAGTTCCCAGGGTTCGGGAACATATGGCTACACCTTC
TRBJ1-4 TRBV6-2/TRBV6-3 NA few CASSYPALMEKLFF TGTGCCAGCAGTTACCCTGCGTTGATGGAAAAACTGTTTTTT
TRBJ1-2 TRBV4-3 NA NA CASSPTSRQPNYGYTF TGCGCCAGCAGCCCCACCTCGAGGCAGCCTAACTATGGCTACACCTTC
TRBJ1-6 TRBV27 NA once CASSLKGSLGSPLHF TGTGCCAGCAGTTTAAAGGGCAGTCTAGGTTCACCCCTCCACTTT
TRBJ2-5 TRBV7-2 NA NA CASSSRRTQETQYF TGTGCCAGCAGCTCGCGACGAACACAAGAGACCCAGTACTTC
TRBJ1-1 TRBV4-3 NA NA CASGDGGGTEAFF TGCGCCAGCGGAGACGGTGGGGGCACTGAAGCTTTCTTT
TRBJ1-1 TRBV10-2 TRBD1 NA CASARDRGYTEAFF TGCGCCAGCGCTCGTGACAGGGGCTACACTGAAGCTTTCTTT
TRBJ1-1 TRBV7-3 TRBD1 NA CASSLGTANTEAFF TGTGCCAGCAGCTTAGGGACAGCGAACACTGAAGCTTTCTTT
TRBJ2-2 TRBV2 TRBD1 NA CASSGGRGRSTGELFF TGTGCCAGCAGTGGGGGCAGGGGGCGAAGCACCGGGGAGCTGTTTTTT
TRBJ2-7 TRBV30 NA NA CAWSNLGQESSYEQYF TGTGCCTGGAGTAATTTGGGGCAGGAAAGCTCCTACGAGCAGTACTTC
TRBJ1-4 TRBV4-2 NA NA CASSSRENEKLFF TGTGCCAGCAGTTCACGGGAAAATGAAAAACTGTTTTTT
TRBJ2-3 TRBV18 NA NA CASSQAGGDTQYF TGTGCCAGCTCTCAGGCGGGTGGAGATACGCAGTATTTT
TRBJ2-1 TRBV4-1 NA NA CASSQVFLVHEQFF TGCGCCAGCAGCCAAGTCTTTCTGGTCCATGAGCAGTTCTTC
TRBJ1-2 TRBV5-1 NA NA CASSLEQRYGYTF TGCGCCAGCAGCTTGGAGCAGCGTTATGGCTACACCTTC
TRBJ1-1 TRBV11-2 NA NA CASSPQVDTEAFF TGTGCCAGCAGCCCCCAGGTCGACACTGAAGCTTTCTTT
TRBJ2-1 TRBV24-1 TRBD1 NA CATSDPGQGIYEQFF TGTGCCACCAGTGATCCCGGACAGGGCATCTATGAGCAGTTCTTC
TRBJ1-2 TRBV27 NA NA CASSPDLRPYGYTF TGTGCCAGCAGTCCAGACCTTCGACCATATGGCTACACCTTC
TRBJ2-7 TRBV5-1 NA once CASSLGIAGTYEQYF TGCGCCAGCAGCTTGGGAATAGCAGGGACCTACGAGCAGTACTTC